This T cell receptor beta chain was profiled in a study of shared clonotypes between healthy human individuals (TCRdb year 2020). Notes on the research overall: The cohort comprised two women and a few men aged 18 to 49 years. Libraries were prepared and TCR repertoires were sequenced by different laboratories using diverse techniques, in order to increase sequencing depth and limit assay-specific biases. Between about 0.9 and 9 billion PBMCs per donor were obtained by leukapheresis. The study deeply sequenced blood TCR repertoires of several healthy adults to estimate repertoire size and the extent of clonotype sharing between individuals.

Using the deep immunoSEQ assay, multiplex PCR amplified TCR CDR3 regions from genomic DNA. Extracted genomic DNA from each cell subset was spread evenly across all wells of several immunoSEQ 96-well plates, with each plate serving as a replicate. For unsorted PBMC, each replicate PCR was loaded with around 300 ng genomic DNA, equivalent to 30,000 or so T cell genomes. Ten immunoSEQ deep assay plates were used to sequence unsorted PBMC genomic DNA. Purified libraries were quantified with a Qubit 3.0 fluorometer, sized on a Bioanalyzer 2100, and re-quantified with the KAPA Library Quantification kit. Every immunoSEQ 96-well plate was sequenced on a separate single-read 150-cycle Illumina NextSeq 550 flow cell. On the authors' methods: Because only junctional sequences without quality scores were contained in the immunoSEQ output, filtering matching that applied to full-length reads could not be performed. To assign V/J genes and CDR3, sequences were annotated using PyIR, a Python wrapper for IgBLAST v1.9, with IMGT germline references. Reads with weak V/J assignments (E-value above 1e-6), missing CDR3, stop codons, out-of-frame junctions, or ambiguous translated residues were removed. V3J clonotypes were defined as sequences sharing the same inferred V gene, J gene, and CDR3 amino acid sequence. The percentage overlap between two repertoires was calculated by dividing the number of shared unique clonotypes by the size of the smaller repertoire. Richness of each repertoire was evaluated using RTK rarefaction, the Chao1 estimator, and Recon v2.1 estimates of unobserved clonotypes. The source is immuneACCESS, and TCRdb retained only in-frame sequences with V and J called. Part of the clones is not carried over; for the studies checked, unresolved V genes explain less than half of this, and the remainder is unexplained. The V and J calls and clone size come from that table; D and trimming were worked out from the DNA. The sample includes roughly 490,000 clones, with roughly four fifths observed a single time. The ten largest account for roughly 13% of the sample.

In the case of this clone: The specificity of this receptor is unknown. Base qualities are not at hand, and no much larger clone is one base apart.

After removal of 3 bases from V and 6 bases from J, the junction retains 5 bases not matched to a gene. From the cysteine through the phenylalanine, the CDR3 covers 14 amino acids. Here the CDR3 DNA is all that survives: 42 bases in frame from base 1. According to the germline V gene (reference sequence), CDR1 reads LNHDA and CDR2 reads SQIVND. The paper as a whole reports these results and caveats: Because the study included only a small number of donors, the genetic and exposure-history diversity represented was limited. Sampling was restricted to blood, and TCR repertoires in tissues likely differ from the TCR repertoires found in blood. Based on pairwise subsampling, the degree of clonotype sharing among donors was expected to be affected by sequencing depth.

Donors were healthy HIV-negative adults with no recently reported acute infections or vaccinations. Only Caucasian adults living in Nashville, Tennessee, USA were represented among the donors. For unsorted samples, approximately 81 million PBMCs were counted, and genomic DNA was extracted using the QIAamp DNA Blood Mini kit. Blood was obtained by leukapheresis, after which PBMCs were separated by Ficoll-Histopaque density gradient centrifugation and cryopreserved in liquid nitrogen vapor phase. The receptor comes from a woman aged 40-49 years in good health. Some clones in this sample may be carry-over from other donors' samples. The sample comprised PBMCs. Recombination linked TRBV19 to TRBJ2-7, with TRBD1 matching 10 junction bases. DNA sequence: TGTGCCAGTAGTATTGGGACAGGGGTTTCCGAGCAGTACTTC. Its product reads: CASSIGTGVSEQYF. The CDR3, completed at both ends by the reference TRBV19 and TRBJ2-7 genes, gives the full variable domain DGGITQSPKYLFRKEGQNVTLSCEQNLNHDAMYWYRQDPGQGLRLIYYSQIVNDFQKGDIAEGYSVSREKKESFPLTVTSAQKNPTAFYLCASSIGTGVSEQYFGPGTRLTVT.